This TCR beta chain was retrieved from a study of blood T cell repertoires in COVID-19. Study background: The origin of the acute and convalescent COVID-19 samples was the United States, Italy and Spain. The cDNA or gDNA used as material had been derived from T cells, B-cell-depleted T cells, or PBMCs.

V was cut by 5 bases and J by 5 bases, with 18 bases left in between. This CDR3 is built from 15 residues. Germline V gene data show CDR1 as SGHTA and CDR2 as FQGTGA. The authors' processing: Nucleated cell number was recorded as an estimate derived from reference gene primer amplification. Here immunoSEQ multiplex PCR was the method, and the copy in TCRdb shows in-frame clones only, minus some. Clone size and the V and J calls come from that table; the DNA yielded D and trimming. The sample lists fewer than 85,000 clones; about nine tenths were seen once. V and J are TRBV7-3 and TRBJ1-2; tentatively, D is TRBD1 (6 bases). This sequence was found in a human donor in a cohort sampled during active COVID-19. The sample comprised peripheral blood. This CDR3 reads CASSPRTDSTYGYTF. The CDR3 DNA follows: TGTGCCAGCAGCCCAAGGACAGATTCGACTTATGGCTACACCTTC.